This note documents a single T cell receptor (beta chain) sequence. Its antigen remains unknown. The sample comes from a study of cytomegalovirus exposure and HLA in healthy donors. Study-level findings and limits: The classifier, whose performance was assessed in both the original and validation cohorts, reportedly diagnosed cytomegalovirus status with high specificity and sensitivity. Cytomegalovirus association was assigned to some 160 TCR beta chains.

The V gene's germline CDR1 is SGHNT and CDR2 YYREEE (reference sequence). The CDR3 runs to 14 residues. The germline V and J ends were trimmed by 4 bases and 0 bases, with 7 bases remaining between them. This table comes from immunoSEQ multiplex PCR, and its TCRdb copy is limited to in-frame clones, with some not included. The table lists 100,000 to 150,000 clones, approximately 91% of them singletons, with 1.5% to 2.5% in the top ten. This TCR derives from a woman aged 18-29 years in good health and CMV-seronegative. Sequenced material: PBMCs. This sequence joins TRBV5-4 and TRBJ2-2; a weak D match, TRBD1 (5 bases). CDR3 nucleotides: TGTGCCAGCAGCACGACAGCGAACACCGGGGAGCTGTTTTTT. Translating it yields CASSTTANTGELFF.